This T cell receptor beta chain was profiled in a study of radiation and T cells in renal cell carcinoma (dated by TCRdb to about 2020). The study in broad terms: Samples came from a clinical trial, in which primary renal cell carcinomas received 15 Gy stereotactic body radiation therapy followed by nephrectomy 4 weeks later. A total of roughly 53 samples underwent TCR beta sequencing, made up of approximately 26 tumors and some 27 peripheral blood samples. Across all 50 or so samples, roughly 3,700,000 unique CDR3 nucleotide sequences encoding over 2.5 million unique CDR3 amino acid sequences were identified.

Concerning this clone: The antigen it binds to is not known. Base quality data are lacking; no much larger clone is found one base away.

Results and caveats for the whole study, not just this receptor: Top tumor clonotypes rose in blood from baseline to 2 weeks post-radiation, then contracted by 4 weeks, suggesting transient expansion of tumor-resident clones. Because the trial had a single-armed design, the trial could not examine how radiation dose or scheduling affected the TCR repertoire. Dynamics of the blood repertoire were not tracked past 4 weeks after treatment. No pretreatment tumor biopsies were available, so the baseline intratumoral presence of clonotypes could not be determined.

Following the manufacturer's recommendations, the immunoSEQ kit was used to generate TCR beta libraries from genomic DNA. For library preparation, a first multiplex PCR was performed with proprietary primers, followed by a second PCR in which unique barcodes were added, and bead cleanups were performed after each round. Each sample batch included a kit-provided positive control reaction and a negative control reaction. The final libraries were assessed on an Agilent 4200 TapeStation D1000 ScreenTape, pooled by volume, and quantified by qPCR. Sequencing was performed on an Illumina NextSeq500 with a MidOutput 150-cycle cartridge, and 156 Read1 and 15 Index1 cycles were run with kit custom primers. The pooled library was loaded at approximately 1.1 pM with a roughly 20% PhiX control spike-in. The original pipeline was this. The vendor-processed data were analyzed in R, and a clonotype was defined as all T cells that share the same CDR3 nucleotide sequence. In the clone abundance analyses, frequencies were normalized to the 10,000 most abundant clones in each sample. Public T cell clones, which averaged fewer than five per sample, were removed prior to analysis. A difference in abundance of at least 32-fold between compartments was used to define tumor-enriched and baseline blood-enriched clonotypes. A beta-binomial differential abundance model was applied to find clonotypes that expanded or contracted between blood time points. Tumor-blood repertoire similarity was measured with the Baroni-Urbani and Buser coefficient, and group comparisons used two-tailed Wilcoxon tests in R. In TCRdb, the immuneACCESS table is reduced to in-frame sequences with V and J assigned. These tables do not hold every clone; where another copy was compared, an unresolved V gene accounts for under half, and the others remain unexplained. That table furnishes V, J and clone size, whereas the DNA furnished D and trimming. For this sample the table gives over 120,000 clones, of which 88% were detected only once. The ten most abundant clones make up approximately 12% of the sample.

This specimen's time point label, per the study, means: baseline pretreatment blood. Read against the paper, the sample's treatment or condition label means: 15 Gy SBRT to primary tumor, nephrectomy 4 weeks later. To track tumor-enriched clonotypes, serial peripheral blood was sampled from radiation-treated patients at baseline and at 2 weeks and 4 weeks after SBRT. All patients had renal cell carcinoma with clear cell pathology. Genomic DNA for TCR sequencing was prepared using the QIAamp DNA Blood Mini Kit (Qiagen). Only samples passing all quality control checks were included in the analyses. V is cut by 0 bases and J by 5 bases, and the space between the germline ends is 6 bases. The CDR3 sequence holds 13 residues, the cysteine and phenylalanine included. The kept DNA is CDR3 alone, 39 bases in frame from the first base. CDR1 and CDR2, looked up from the germline V gene, are SGHRS and YFSETQ.

This receptor was identified in a woman aged 45-65 years with renal cell carcinoma. The material sequenced was blood, taken from a patient whose treatment included radiotherapy and nephrectomy. The chain is assembled from TRBV5-1 and TRBJ2-1, with no D gene named confidently. The CDR3 region: CASSLDRNNEQFF. The DNA reads TGCGCCAGCAGCTTGGACAGAAACAATGAGCAGTTCTTC.